The subject of this entry is one TCR beta chain. The clone's antigen remains unknown. Within one base of it there is no much larger clone, and no base qualities were kept. In the germline V gene, CDR1 corresponds to KGHSH and CDR2 to LQKENI. V is pared back by 0 bases and J by 4 bases, with 18 bases lying between the germline termini. Counted from cysteine to phenylalanine, this CDR3 has 18 amino acids. The sequence is cut down to CDR3 DNA, 54 bases in frame from base 1. The trial excluded patients who had a history of autoimmune disease or who were on systemic immunosuppression. Peripheral blood for TCR sequencing was collected from all dose cohorts at baseline, on cycle 4 day 1, and on cycle 7 day 1. The samples were drawn from a first-in-human, open-label, multicenter phase I dose-escalation trial of ivuxolimab. Adults with locally advanced or metastatic melanoma, renal cell, hepatocellular, or head and neck squamous cell carcinoma were enrolled in the trial. Before TCR sequencing, CD4+ T cells and CD8+ T cells from peripheral blood were sorted into separate populations.

The data originate from a study of OX40 agonist ivuxolimab in advanced cancers. A note on the overall study: Ivuxolimab, which targeted the costimulatory receptor OX40 (CD134), was an agonistic, fully human IgG2 monoclonal antibody. Intravenous ivuxolimab was administered to patients every 2 weeks at six dose levels: 0.01, 0.1, 0.3, 1.5, 3 and 10 mg/kg. Of the approximately 50 dose-escalation patients, hepatocellular carcinoma was present in roughly 19, melanoma in roughly 15, renal cell carcinoma in 9 and head and neck cancer in 9. In the dose-escalation cohort, roughly 80% of patients were male, and the mean age was around 60 years, with a range of roughly 20 to 80. Prior anti-PD-1, anti-PD-L1 or anti-CTLA-4 therapy was permitted, and checkpoint inhibitors had been received by under 50% of dose-escalation patients. Partial responses occurred in three dose-escalation patients, of whom one had hepatocellular carcinoma and two had cutaneous melanoma. The point of sequencing TCRbeta in the periphery was to test whether ivuxolimab changed TCR sequence diversity and drove clonal T-cell expansion. The paper describes the monotherapy dose-escalation part (N = 52 patients) of the phase I trial of ivuxolimab. Study-level results and caveats: The antigen specificity of the peripheral T cells that underwent clonal expansion was not determined. Low levels of normalized T-cell clonal expansion were also seen in some patients who did not respond. Partial responders in the 0.1-3.0 mg/kg groups had among the lowest normalized peripheral clonal expansion, especially among CD8+ T cells. At doses of 0.1 to 3.0 mg/kg, clonal expansion of both CD4+ and CD8+ blood T cells was observed from baseline to week 6. After ivuxolimab, CD8+ T cells had more expanded clones than CD4+ T cells on average.

Genomic DNA was isolated from the sorted cells so that the TCRbeta CDR3 region could be sequenced. The immunoSEQ Assay was used for sequencing of TCRbeta CDR3 regions. TCRdb took this table from immuneACCESS and kept in-frame rearrangements with V and J called. Such tables lack part of the clones; where checked against another copy, unresolved V genes explain under half of the gap, and the rest is unexplained. This sample comprises over 80,000 clones, 75% to 95% of them detected only once. The top ten constitute more than 0.35% of the sample. The source was CD4+ or CD8+ T cells sorted from blood, collected in a trial of the OX40 agonist ivuxolimab. This chain joins TRBV18 to TRBJ2-2; possibly the D gene is TRBD2, per 6 matching bases. The sequence derives from an adult with an advanced solid tumor such as melanoma, head and neck, liver or kidney cancer. The encoded CDR3 is CASSPPHRGTVITGELFF. The DNA sequence is as follows: TGTGCCAGCTCACCACCTCATCGGGGGACGGTAATCACCGGGGAGCTGTTTTTT.